This TCR beta chain is from a study of T cell changes during pregnancy in multiple sclerosis. This clone has only a few counts. Germline CDR1 and CDR2: MDHEN and SYDVKM. Trimming stripped 3 bases from V and 5 bases from J, with 7 bases between. The CDR3 is made up of 12 amino acids. The method was immunoSEQ multiplex PCR; TCRdb's version includes in-frame clones alone and lacks a portion of them. The sample comprises 70,000 to 90,000 clones, approximately 92% of which are singletons, and under 1.3% rests with the top ten. This specimen was peripheral blood, taken in the first trimester of pregnancy. This TCR was sampled from a female donor with multiple sclerosis, enrolled in a pregnancy study. The chain is built from TRBV28 and TRBJ1-2, with D unresolved. In DNA, the CDR3 is TGTGCCAGCAGTTTCCTGACATATGGCTACACCTTC. This sequence encodes CASSFLTYGYTF.